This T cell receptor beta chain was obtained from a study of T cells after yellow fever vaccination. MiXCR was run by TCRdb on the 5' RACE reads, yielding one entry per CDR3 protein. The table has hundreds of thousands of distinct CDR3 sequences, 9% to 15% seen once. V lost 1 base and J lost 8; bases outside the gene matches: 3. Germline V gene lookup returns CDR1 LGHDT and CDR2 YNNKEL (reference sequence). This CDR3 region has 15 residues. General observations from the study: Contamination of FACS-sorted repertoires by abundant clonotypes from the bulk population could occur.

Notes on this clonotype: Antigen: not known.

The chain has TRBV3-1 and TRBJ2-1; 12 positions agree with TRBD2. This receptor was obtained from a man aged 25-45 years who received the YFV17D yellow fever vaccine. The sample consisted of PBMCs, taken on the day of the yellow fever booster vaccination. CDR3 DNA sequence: TGTGCCAGCAGCCAAGCTAGCGGGAGGGGGTATGAGCAGTTCTTC. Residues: CASSQASGRGYEQFF.